This T cell receptor (beta chain) was sequenced in a study of shared clonotypes between healthy human individuals (TCRdb year 2020). In the study overall: The cohort included three men and a couple of women between 18 and 49 years of age. For each donor, CD4 naive and CD4 memory were each run on three plates, CD8 naive on two plates, and CD8 memory on one plate. To estimate repertoire size and how much clonotype sharing occurs between individuals, the study deeply sequenced the blood TCR repertoires of several healthy adults. To increase sequencing depth and limit assay-specific biases, TCR repertoire library preparation and sequencing were carried out by different laboratories using diverse techniques. Each donor's leukapheresis produced roughly between roughly 0.9 and 9 billion PBMCs.

On this clone itself: Its cognate antigen has yet to be identified. Within one base of it there is no much larger clone, and no base qualities were kept.

Broader findings and caveats from the paper: Higher generation probabilities were observed for clonotypes shared by all four sorted-subset donors than for non-shared clonotypes. Rarefaction of sorted-subset datasets indicated incomplete sequencing despite the large sequencing depth. Pairwise subsampling indicated that sequencing depth was expected to affect the degree of clonotype sharing among donors. Sampling was limited to blood, and TCR repertoires in tissue likely differ from TCR repertoires in blood. Estimated clonotype richness was generally larger for naive than for memory subsets. The genetic and exposure-history diversity represented was limited by the small number of donors. Sharing across a handful of donors was observed for around 4.8% of naive CD4, under 4% of naive CD8, roughly 2.3% of memory CD4, and roughly 0.4% of memory CD8 clonotypes.

V is pared back by 2 bases and J by 8 bases, with 22 bases lying between the germline termini. CDR1 and CDR2, looked up from the germline V gene, are LGHNT and FRNRAP. The CDR3 spans 16 residues, from the cysteine through the phenylalanine. Only the CDR3 region is kept as DNA, spanning 48 bases read in frame from base 1. Donors were healthy HIV-negative adults with no recently reported acute infections or vaccinations. Every donor was a Caucasian adult living in Nashville, Tennessee, USA. Magnetic negative selection was used to enrich CD4+ T cells, after which naive cells were positively selected on CD45RA and the negative fraction became the memory subset. After blood collection by leukapheresis, PBMCs were isolated using Ficoll-Histopaque density gradient centrifugation and then cryopreserved in the vapor phase of liquid nitrogen. Analytical flow cytometry was used to check the purity and quantity of every magnetically sorted T cell population. Genomic DNA was isolated from each sorted fraction and quantified by UV absorbance on a Nanodrop 2000c.

TCR CDR3 regions were amplified from genomic DNA by multiplex PCR using the deep immunoSEQ assay. Extracted genomic DNA from each cell subset was spread evenly across all wells of several immunoSEQ 96-well plates, with each plate serving as a replicate. For sorted subsets, roughly 200 ng of genomic DNA, equivalent to roughly 30,000 T cell genomes, went into each replicate PCR. Purified libraries were measured with a Qubit 3.0 fluorometer, size-checked on a Bioanalyzer 2100, and measured again with the KAPA Library Quantification kit. Every immunoSEQ 96-well plate was sequenced on a separate single-read 150-cycle Illumina NextSeq 550 flow cell. Turning to the authors' computational methods: Because the immunoSEQ output included only junctional sequences and no quality scores, the filtering could not be the same as the filtering used for full-length reads. To assign V/J genes and CDR3, sequences were annotated using PyIR, a Python wrapper for IgBLAST v1.9, with IMGT germline references. Any read was removed if the V/J assignment was weak (E-value above 1e-6), the CDR3 was missing, or the read contained stop codons, out-of-frame junctions, or ambiguous translated residues. V3J clonotypes were defined by identical inferred V gene, J gene, and CDR3 amino acid sequence. Percentage overlap between repertoires was computed as shared unique clonotypes divided by the size of the smaller repertoire. Three approaches were used to assess repertoire richness: RTK rarefaction, the Chao1 estimator, and Recon v2.1 estimates of unobserved clonotypes. OLGA was used to compute generation probabilities for all TCRbeta clonotypes that the gDNA method yielded from a handful of donors. TCRdb holds this immuneACCESS table with in-frame rearrangements only. Some clones are missing; in checked studies, unresolved V genes explain under half, and the rest has no known cause. V, J and clone size are taken as reported in that table, and D and trimming were inferred from the DNA itself. The sample table lists under 2.5 million clones, less than 95% of them with a count of one. Of the sample, approximately 0.39% is held by the ten largest clones.

The sequence derives from a man between 18 and 29 years old in good health. Some clones in this sample may be carry-over from other donors' samples. This chain is built from TRBV12-5 and TRBJ2-7; a tentative D call is TRBD2 (6 bases match). The material sequenced was naive CD4+ T cells from PBMCs. The meaning of the sample's cell subset or site label: CD45RA+ positively selected. CDR3 reads: CASGLIIGSGKFQQYF. The DNA reads TGTGCTAGTGGTTTGATTATTGGTAGCGGCAAGTTCCAGCAGTACTTC.